A single sample gave rise to the 21 T cell receptor beta chains below, sequenced in a study of radiotherapy plus CTLA-4 blockade in lung cancer. Some clones are missing from TCRdb's copy, which holds only in-frame ones; the method was immunoSEQ multiplex PCR. Of about 47,000 clones in the sample, 65% to 85% are singletons; the top ten hold around 8.3%. The specimen comprised peripheral blood, sampled from a patient treated with radiotherapy plus ipilimumab. These receptors all come from a human donor with non-small cell lung cancer who had stable disease on radiotherapy plus ipilimumab.

The chain employs TRBV13 and TRBJ2-7; 7 bases are a match to TRBD1. CDR3 size: 14 residues. Germline-derived CDR1 and CDR2 are PRHDT and FYEKMQ (reference sequence). V trimming: 2 bases; J trimming: 4 bases; junction bases outside the gene matches: 5. This chain's CDR3 is CASSLRQGTYEQYF. The CDR3 region has the DNA TGTGCCAGCAGCTTACGACAGGGAACTTACGAGCAGTACTTC.

This rearrangement joins TRBV18 to TRBJ1-6; 9 bases agree with TRBD1. The CDR3 sequence is 17 residues long. In germline, CDR1 is KGHSH, CDR2 LQKENI. After removal of 4 bases from V and 5 bases from J, the junction contained 9 bases not matched to a gene. For the CDR3, the DNA is TGTGCCAGCTCACTACTGCGGACAGGGGCCAATAATTCACCCCTCCACTTT. This gives the protein CASSLLRTGANNSPLHF.

A single count supports this clone. J is TRBJ1-1 and V is TRBV15, with a weak D call TRBD1 (5 bases). The germline CDR1 and CDR2 sequences are LNHNV and YYDKDF (reference sequence). This CDR3 is built from 14 residues. The germline V and J ends were trimmed by 0 bases and 11 bases, with 16 bases remaining between them. The CDR3 region is CATSRDRGGTRAFF. CDR3 DNA sequence: TGTGCCACCAGCAGAGATCGTGGGGGAACGAGGGCTTTCTTT.

The rearrangement links TRBV6-4 to TRBJ2-1; 10 nucleotides line up with TRBD2. The CDR3 runs 15 residues. Trimming cost V 3 bases and J 9 bases; bases outside gene matches: 8. Germline V gene sequence: CDR1 MRHNA, CDR2 SNTAGT. CDR3 sequence: CASSERPSGGGEQFF. CDR3 bases: TGTGCCAGCAGTGAACGGCCTAGCGGGGGCGGTGAGCAGTTCTTC.

The rearrangement joins TRBV5-1 to TRBJ2-1; 9 bases agree with TRBD2. There are 15 residues in the CDR3. The V gene end was trimmed by 4 bases and the J gene end by 6 bases; junction bases not matched to a gene: 8. The germline CDR1 and CDR2 sequences are SGHRS and YFSETQ. In DNA, the CDR3 is TGCGCCAGCAGCAAGTCTAGCGGGGTGGGCAATGAGCAGTTCTTC. It specifies CASSKSSGVGNEQFF.

This clone showed up just a few times. The chain is built from TRBV28 and TRBJ2-1; D may correspond to TRBD1 or TRBD2 (5 bases each). This CDR3 contains 17 residues. CDR1 is MDHEN and CDR2 is SYDVKM in the germline V gene. V gave up 2 bases and J gave up 6 bases, with 20 bases separating them. The CDR3 reads CASSLVGVIGESNEQFF. The CDR3 region has the DNA TGTGCCAGCAGTTTAGTAGGAGTTATAGGGGAGTCCAATGAGCAGTTCTTC.

This chain joins TRBV7-9 and TRBJ1-2; D uncertain. Trimming stripped 4 bases from V and 8 bases from J, with 14 bases between. In germline, CDR1 is SEHNR, CDR2 FQNEAQ (reference sequence). CDR3 length equals 13 residues. Here the CDR3 reads CASSSTDVSGYTF. The CDR3, as DNA: TGTGCCAGCAGCTCGACTGACGTTTCGGGCTACACCTTC. The full variable domain, with the rest looked up from reference TRBV7-9 and TRBJ1-2, is DTGVSQNPRHKITKRGQNVTFRCDPISEHNRLYWYRQTLGQGPEFLTYFQNEAQLEKSRLLSDRFSAERPKGSFSTLEIQRTEQGDSAMYLCASSSTDVSGYTFGSGTRLTVV.

This chain connects TRBV19 to TRBJ1-1, with D unclear. V lost 1 base and J lost 0, with 9 bases in between. There are 15 residues in the CDR3. Germline CDR1 LNHDA, CDR2 SQIVND (reference sequence). The DNA of the CDR3 is TGTGCCAGTAGTATAGGTCGGCTAATGAACACTGAAGCTTTCTTT. This codes for CASSIGRLMNTEAFF. Together with reference TRBV19 and TRBJ1-1, the CDR3 gives the full variable domain: DGGITQSPKYLFRKEGQNVTLSCEQNLNHDAMYWYRQDPGQGLRLIYYSQIVNDFQKGDIAEGYSVSREKKESFPLTVTSAQKNPTAFYLCASSIGRLMNTEAFFGQGTRLTVV.

DNA for the CDR3: TGCGCCAGCAGCTTGGCTCTACCCGCAGATACGCAGTATTTT. This encodes CASSLALPADTQYF. The chain links TRBV5-1 to TRBJ2-3, with unresolved D. CDR1 SGHRS and CDR2 YFSETQ come from the germline V gene. Trimming cost V 0 bases and J 4 bases, with 9 bases left between them. The CDR3 loop spans 14 amino acids.

CDR3 residues: CASSAQRTSNYGYTF. The CDR3 DNA sequence: TGTGCCAGCAGCGCACAGCGGACATCCAACTATGGCTACACCTTC. The V gene is TRBV9, the J gene TRBJ1-2; weak D call: TRBD1 (5 bases). Germline V lookup: CDR1 SGDLS, CDR2 YYNGEE. Trimming took off 3 bases at V and 2 bases at J, with 14 bases between the two ends. CDR3 length: 15 residues.

The V and J genes are TRBV30 and TRBJ1-5; perhaps TRBD1 as D (5 bases). Germline lookup yields CDR1 GTSNPN and CDR2 SVGIG (reference sequence). The CDR3 consists of 14 residues. V was clipped by 4 bases and J by 1 base, with 11 bases between them. The CDR3 DNA is TGTGCCTGGATGAGCCGGGGCAGCAATCAGCCCCAGCATTTT. Encoded protein: CAWMSRGSNQPQHF.

V is TRBV4-1 and J is TRBJ2-2; 7 positions match TRBD2. There are 16 residues in the CDR3. Germline-derived CDR1 and CDR2 are MGHRA and YSYEKL. Germline trimming cut 0 bases from V and 5 bases from J; bases unmatched to any gene: 6. In nucleotides, the CDR3 is TGCGCCAGCAGCCAAGATGCCGGGGAGGGGACCGGGGAGCTGTTTTTT. Translation gives CASSQDAGEGTGELFF.

This clone was counted a few times. V usage is TRBV27 and J usage is TRBJ1-1, with 7 bases identical to TRBD1. CDR1 and CDR2 from the germline V gene are MNHEY and SMNVEV (reference sequence). CDR3 length: 13 residues. With V trimmed by 5 bases and J by 10 bases, 10 bases remained unmatched. As DNA, the CDR3 is TGTGCCAGCAGTGCCGGGACAGCCAAAGCAGCTTTCTTT. This codes for CASSAGTAKAAFF.

The chain employs TRBV18 and TRBJ1-1; D gene ambiguous. The CDR3 totals 13 residues. Germline lookup yields CDR1 KGHSH and CDR2 LQKENI. The germline V and J ends were trimmed by 4 bases and 0 bases, with 6 bases remaining between them. CDR3 in amino acids: CASSRSMNTEAFF. The DNA for the CDR3 is TGTGCCAGCTCACGTTCCATGAACACTGAAGCTTTCTTT.

The rearrangement links TRBV2 to TRBJ1-3; D is possibly TRBD1 (5 bases). Per germline, CDR1 SNHLY and CDR2 FYNNEI. This CDR3 spans 16 amino acids. V was shortened by 4 bases and J by 3 bases, with 16 bases between the two germline ends. As DNA, the CDR3 is TGTGCCAGCAGTGGGGGTCCAGGGACGTATGGAAACACCATATATTTT. Amino acids: CASSGGPGTYGNTIYF.

V usage is TRBV27 and J usage is TRBJ2-7; D is uncertain. The germline V gene has CDR1 MNHEY and CDR2 SMNVEV (reference sequence). The CDR3 covers 13 residues. V shed 2 bases and J shed 4 bases, with 9 bases lying between them. CDR3 nucleotide sequence: TGTGCCAGCAGTTTAAGGCAGACTTACGAGCAGTACTTC. The encoded protein is CASSLRQTYEQYF.

The V and J genes are TRBV7-2 and TRBJ1-1, with D unclear. This CDR3 is built from 11 residues. Germline assignment: CDR1 SGHTA and CDR2 FQGNSA. V was shortened by 5 bases and J by 11 bases, with 12 bases between the two germline ends. The CDR3 sequence is CASSPKNGAFF. The DNA of the CDR3 is TGTGCCAGCAGCCCCAAGAATGGGGCTTTCTTT.

This clone was observed a handful of times. V usage is TRBV5-6 and J usage is TRBJ1-1, with 9 bases identical to TRBD1. This CDR3 has 15 amino acids. Germline CDR1 and CDR2: SGHDT and YYEEEE. With 4 bases clipped from V and 5 bases from J, the junction kept 9 bases outside the gene matches. CDR3: CASSRDRGSGTEAFF. CDR3 nucleotides: TGTGCCAGCAGCAGAGACAGGGGGTCGGGGACTGAAGCTTTCTTT.

The rearrangement links TRBV4-1 to TRBJ1-1; 9 bases line up with TRBD1. In germline, CDR1 is MGHRA, CDR2 YSYEKL. The CDR3 covers 16 residues. The V gene end was trimmed by 5 bases and the J gene end by 6 bases; junction bases not matched to a gene: 13. The CDR3 DNA follows: TGCGCCAGCAGCTGGGACAGGGAGAAAAGGTTGGCTGAAGCTTTCTTT. Translation: CASSWDREKRLAEAFF.

A few counts support this clone. This chain links TRBV5-6 with TRBJ2-2; 8 nucleotides align to TRBD1. Germline-derived CDR1 and CDR2 are SGHDT and YYEEEE. V gave up 1 base and J gave up 4 bases; unmatched junction bases: 6. There are 16 residues in the CDR3. CDR3 loop: CASSLPGGVGTGELFF. DNA for the CDR3: TGTGCCAGCAGCTTGCCAGGGGGCGTTGGCACCGGGGAGCTGTTTTTT.

V gene TRBV19 combines with J gene TRBJ2-5; D unresolved. Trimming removed 1 base at V and 1 base at J, with 13 bases between. In germline, CDR1 is LNHDA, CDR2 SQIVND (reference sequence). The CDR3 has 16 residues. The CDR3 protein is CASSIGPQSSQETQYF. Written as DNA, the CDR3 is TGTGCCAGTAGTATAGGGCCACAATCGAGCCAAGAGACCCAGTACTTC.